These 3 T cell receptor beta chains came from one sample sequenced in a study of blood T cell repertoires in COVID-19. The data were produced by immunoSEQ multiplex PCR, yet TCRdb's version contains in-frame clones alone and is incomplete. The sample yields approximately 150,000 clones, approximately 88% seen once. Input material: peripheral blood. All receptors derive from a human donor in a cohort sampled during active COVID-19.

This chain links TRBV4-1 with TRBJ2-7, with TRBD1 matching 8 bases. The CDR3 covers 15 residues. J gave up 4 bases and V 4 bases, and 9 bases lay outside the gene matches. Germline V gene lookup returns CDR1 MGHRA and CDR2 YSYEKL. The CDR3 coding sequence is TGCGCCAGCAGCCCTTCGGACAGGGAACGGTACGAGCAGTACTTC. Amino acid sequence: CASSPSDRERYEQYF.

The chain combines TRBV19 with TRBJ1-5; 8 nucleotides align to TRBD1. CDR1 LNHDA and CDR2 SQIVND come from the germline V gene (reference sequence). Trimming removed 5 bases from V and 7 bases from J; junction bases left unmatched: 13. CDR3 length: 16 residues. The CDR3 loop is CASSSNGQGSGQPQHF. The CDR3 DNA is TGTGCCAGTAGTTCAAACGGACAGGGATCAGGGCAGCCCCAGCATTTT.

The chain links TRBV4-3 to TRBJ1-3, with D hard to call. The V and J ends lost 1 base and 0 bases respectively, with 7 bases between them. The V gene's germline CDR1 is LGHNA and CDR2 YSLEER. The CDR3 length is 15 residues. CDR3 coding DNA: TGCGCCAGCAGCCAAGCCGGGTACTCTGGAAACACCATATATTTT. Protein: CASSQAGYSGNTIYF.